Included here is one T cell receptor beta chain sequence, with context. Deletions cut 3 bases from V and 0 bases from J, with 14 bases between. The CDR3 is made up of 16 amino acids. Germline CDR1 reads LNHDA; CDR2 reads SQIVND (reference sequence). Methods used by the authors: Researchers report that nucleated cell counts were estimated from reference gene primer amplification. Sequenced by immunoSEQ multiplex PCR; TCRdb stores in-frame clones only, minus some. That table supplies the V and J calls and clone size; D and trimming were determined from the DNA. The sample holds approximately 230,000 clones; roughly 85% are singletons and the top ten take approximately 2.1%. The data are from a study of blood T cell repertoires in COVID-19. On the study more broadly: Both acute and convalescent COVID-19 samples were obtained from the United States, Italy and Spain. PBMCs, B-cell-depleted T cells, or T cells provided the cDNA or gDNA that made up the material.

This rearrangement joins TRBV19 to TRBJ1-1; D is undetermined. The sequenced sample was peripheral blood. The TCR was taken from a man aged 25 to 40 who had recovered from COVID-19. CDR3 sequence reads: CASSIGRTGMNTEAFF. The CDR3 DNA follows: TGTGCCAGTAGTATTGGGCGCACGGGGATGAACACTGAAGCTTTCTTT.